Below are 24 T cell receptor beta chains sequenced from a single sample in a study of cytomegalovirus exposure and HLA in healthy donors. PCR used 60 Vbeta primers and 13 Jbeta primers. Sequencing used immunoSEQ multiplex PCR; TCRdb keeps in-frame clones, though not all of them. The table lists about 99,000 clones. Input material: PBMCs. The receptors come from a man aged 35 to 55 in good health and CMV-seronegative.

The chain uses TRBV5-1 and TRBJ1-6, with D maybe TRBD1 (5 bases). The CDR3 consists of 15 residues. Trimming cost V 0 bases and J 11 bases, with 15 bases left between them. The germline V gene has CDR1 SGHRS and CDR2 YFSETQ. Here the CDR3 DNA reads TGCGCCAGCAGCTTGGAAGGTCGAGAAGGGGCACCCCTCCACTTT. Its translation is CASSLEGREGAPLHF.

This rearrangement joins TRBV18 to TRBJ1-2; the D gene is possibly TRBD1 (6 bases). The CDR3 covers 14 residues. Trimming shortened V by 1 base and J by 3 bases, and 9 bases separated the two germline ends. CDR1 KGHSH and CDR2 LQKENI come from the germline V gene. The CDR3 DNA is TGTGCCAGCTCACCACAGCACAGGGACTATGGCTACACCTTC. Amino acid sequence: CASSPQHRDYGYTF.

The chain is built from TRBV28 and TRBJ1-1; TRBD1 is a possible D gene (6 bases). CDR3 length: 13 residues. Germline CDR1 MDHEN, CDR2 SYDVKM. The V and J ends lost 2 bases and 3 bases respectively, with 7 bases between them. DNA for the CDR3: TGTGCCAGCAGTTTACACAGGGACACTGAAGCTTTCTTT. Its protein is CASSLHRDTEAFF. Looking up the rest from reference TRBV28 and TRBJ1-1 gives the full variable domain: DVKVTQSSRYLVKRTGEKVFLECVQDMDHENMFWYRQDPGLGLRLIYFSYDVKMKEKGDIPEGYSVSREKKERFSLILESASTNQTSMYLCASSLHRDTEAFFGQGTRLTVV.

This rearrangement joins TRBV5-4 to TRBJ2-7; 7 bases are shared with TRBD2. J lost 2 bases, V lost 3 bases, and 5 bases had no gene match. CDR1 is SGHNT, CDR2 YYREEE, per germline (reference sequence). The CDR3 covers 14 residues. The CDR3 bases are TGTGCCAGCAGCTCGTGGGGAGGGACCTACGAGCAGTACTTC. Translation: CASSSWGGTYEQYF.

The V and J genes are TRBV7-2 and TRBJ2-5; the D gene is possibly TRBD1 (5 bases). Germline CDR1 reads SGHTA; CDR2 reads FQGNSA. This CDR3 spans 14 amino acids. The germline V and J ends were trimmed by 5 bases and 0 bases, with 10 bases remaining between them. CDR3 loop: CASSTRRDQETQYF. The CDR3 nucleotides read TGTGCCAGCAGCACCCGCAGGGACCAAGAGACCCAGTACTTC.

The CDR3 bases are TGTGCCAGCAGCGTAGCCAGGGCTAATTCACCCCTCCACTTT. It encodes CASSVARANSPLHF. The gene calls are TRBV9 and TRBJ1-6; D might be TRBD1 (5 bases). The germline gives CDR1 SGDLS, CDR2 YYNGEE. V lost 0 bases and J lost 6, with 7 bases in between. This CDR3 comprises 14 residues.

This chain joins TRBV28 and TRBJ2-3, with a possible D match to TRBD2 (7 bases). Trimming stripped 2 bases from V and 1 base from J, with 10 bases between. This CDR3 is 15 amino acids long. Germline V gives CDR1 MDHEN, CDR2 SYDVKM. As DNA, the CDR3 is TGTGCCAGCAGTTTACGGGGGGCCGGCACAGATACGCAGTATTTT. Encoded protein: CASSLRGAGTDTQYF. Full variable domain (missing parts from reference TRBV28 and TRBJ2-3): DVKVTQSSRYLVKRTGEKVFLECVQDMDHENMFWYRQDPGLGLRLIYFSYDVKMKEKGDIPEGYSVSREKKERFSLILESASTNQTSMYLCASSLRGAGTDTQYFGPGTRLTVL.

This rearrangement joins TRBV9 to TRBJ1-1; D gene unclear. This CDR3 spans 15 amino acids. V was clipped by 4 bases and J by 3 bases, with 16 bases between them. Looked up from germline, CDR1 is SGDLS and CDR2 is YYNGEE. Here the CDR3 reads CASSRRPTGDTEAFF. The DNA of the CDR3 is TGTGCCAGCAGCCGTCGCCCGACCGGGGACACTGAAGCTTTCTTT.

The CDR3 spells CASSLVTGNYEQYF. The CDR3 DNA reads TGCGCCAGCAGCTTGGTCACAGGGAATTACGAGCAGTACTTC. The chain recombines TRBV5-1 with TRBJ2-7; tentatively, D is TRBD1 (6 bases). The V end was cut by 0 bases, the J end by 4 bases, with 11 bases between. Per the germline V gene, CDR1 is SGHRS and CDR2 is YFSETQ. The CDR3 is made up of 14 amino acids.

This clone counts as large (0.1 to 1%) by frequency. The CDR3 loop reads CAISESGGSGANVLTF. Written as DNA, the CDR3 is TGTGCCATCAGTGAGTCGGGGGGTTCTGGGGCCAACGTCCTGACTTTC. V usage is TRBV10-3 and J usage is TRBJ2-6, with TRBD2 as a possible D gene (6 bases). This CDR3 spans 16 amino acids. Germline V gene data show CDR1 as ENHRY and CDR2 as SYGVKD. Between the trimmed V and J ends, which lost 0 bases and 1 base, there was a span of 7 bases.

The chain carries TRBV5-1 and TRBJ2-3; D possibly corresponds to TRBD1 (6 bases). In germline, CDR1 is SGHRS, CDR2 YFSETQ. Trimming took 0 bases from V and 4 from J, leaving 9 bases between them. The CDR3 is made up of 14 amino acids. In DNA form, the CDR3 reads TGCGCCAGCAGCTTGGACAGGGACGCAGATACGCAGTATTTT. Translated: CASSLDRDADTQYF.

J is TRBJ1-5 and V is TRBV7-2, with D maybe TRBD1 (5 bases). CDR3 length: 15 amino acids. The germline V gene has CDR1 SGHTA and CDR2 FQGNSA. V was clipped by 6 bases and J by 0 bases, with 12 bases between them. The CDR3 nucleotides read TGTGCCAGCAGGCCCGGGGGGTATAGCAATCAGCCCCAGCATTTT. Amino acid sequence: CASRPGGYSNQPQHF. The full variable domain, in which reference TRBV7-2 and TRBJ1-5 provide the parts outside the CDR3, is GAGVSQSPSNKVTEKGKDVELRCDPISGHTALYWYRQSLGQGLEFLIYFQGNSAPDKSGLPSDRFSAERTGGSVSTLTIQRTQQEDSAVYLCASRPGGYSNQPQHFGDGTRLSIL.

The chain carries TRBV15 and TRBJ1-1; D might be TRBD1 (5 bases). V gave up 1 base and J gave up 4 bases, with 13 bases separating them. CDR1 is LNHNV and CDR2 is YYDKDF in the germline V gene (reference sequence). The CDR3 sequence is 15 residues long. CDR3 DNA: TGTGCCACCAGCAGAGTTCGGGGGATGGGCACTGAAGCTTTCTTT. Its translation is CATSRVRGMGTEAFF.

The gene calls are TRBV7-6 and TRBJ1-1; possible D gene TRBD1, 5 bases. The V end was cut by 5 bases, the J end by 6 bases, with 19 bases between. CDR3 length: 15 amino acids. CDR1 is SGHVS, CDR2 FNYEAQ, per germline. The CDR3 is CASSPKWGGIAEAFF. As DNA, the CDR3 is TGTGCCAGCAGCCCAAAGTGGGGGGGGATCGCTGAAGCTTTCTTT.

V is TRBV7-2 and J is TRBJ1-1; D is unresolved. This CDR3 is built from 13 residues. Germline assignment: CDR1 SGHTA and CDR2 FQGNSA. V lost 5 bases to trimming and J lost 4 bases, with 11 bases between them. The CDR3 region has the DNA TGTGCCAGCAGCCCCCAGGCGGGCACTGAAGCTTTCTTT. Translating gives CASSPQAGTEAFF.

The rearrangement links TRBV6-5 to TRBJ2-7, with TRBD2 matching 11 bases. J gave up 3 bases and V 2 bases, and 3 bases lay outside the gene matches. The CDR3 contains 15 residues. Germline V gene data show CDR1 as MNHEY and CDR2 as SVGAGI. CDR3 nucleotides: TGTGCCAGCAGTTACAGCCTAGCGGGGGGCTACGAGCAGTACTTC. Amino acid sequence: CASSYSLAGGYEQYF.

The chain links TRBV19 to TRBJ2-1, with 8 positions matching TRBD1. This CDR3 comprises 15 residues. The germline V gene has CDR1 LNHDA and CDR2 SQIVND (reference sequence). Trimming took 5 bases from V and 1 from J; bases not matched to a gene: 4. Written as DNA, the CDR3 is TGTGCCAGTAGTCTCGACAGGGGTTCCTACAATGAGCAGTTCTTC. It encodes CASSLDRGSYNEQFF.

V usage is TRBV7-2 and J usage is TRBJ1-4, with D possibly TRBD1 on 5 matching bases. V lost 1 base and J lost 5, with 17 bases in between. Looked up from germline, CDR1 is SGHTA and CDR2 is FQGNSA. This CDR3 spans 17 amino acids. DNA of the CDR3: TGTGCCAGCAGCTTAGATGGTGTGACAGTGGGAAATGAAAAACTGTTTTTT. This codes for CASSLDGVTVGNEKLFF. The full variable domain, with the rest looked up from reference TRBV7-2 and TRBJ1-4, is GAGVSQSPSNKVTEKGKDVELRCDPISGHTALYWYRQSLGQGLEFLIYFQGNSAPDKSGLPSDRFSAERTGGSVSTLTIQRTQQEDSAVYLCASSLDGVTVGNEKLFFGSGTQLSVL.

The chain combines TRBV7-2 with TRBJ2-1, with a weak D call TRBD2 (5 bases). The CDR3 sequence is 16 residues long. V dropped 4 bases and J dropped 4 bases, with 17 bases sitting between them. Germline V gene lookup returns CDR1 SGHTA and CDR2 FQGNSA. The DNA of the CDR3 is TGTGCCAGCAGCTCAGTGGCGGGTCTTTTATACAATGAGCAGTTCTTC. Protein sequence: CASSSVAGLLYNEQFF. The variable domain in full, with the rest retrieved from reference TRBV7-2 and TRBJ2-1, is GAGVSQSPSNKVTEKGKDVELRCDPISGHTALYWYRQSLGQGLEFLIYFQGNSAPDKSGLPSDRFSAERTGGSVSTLTIQRTQQEDSAVYLCASSSVAGLLYNEQFFGPGTRLTVL.

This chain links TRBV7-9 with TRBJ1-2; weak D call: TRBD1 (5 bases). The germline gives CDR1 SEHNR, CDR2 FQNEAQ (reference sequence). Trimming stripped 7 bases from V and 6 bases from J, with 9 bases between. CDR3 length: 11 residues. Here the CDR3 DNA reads TGTGCCAGCATGGCAGGGAATGGCTACACCTTC. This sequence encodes CASMAGNGYTF.

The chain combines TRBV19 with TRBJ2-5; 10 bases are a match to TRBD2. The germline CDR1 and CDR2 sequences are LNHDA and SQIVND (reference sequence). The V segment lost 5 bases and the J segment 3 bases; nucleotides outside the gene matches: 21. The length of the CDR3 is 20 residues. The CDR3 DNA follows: TGTGCCAGTAGTCCCAGCCTCTCCGGGACTAGCGCAAATAGAAAAGAGACCCAGTACTTC. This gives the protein CASSPSLSGTSANRKETQYF.

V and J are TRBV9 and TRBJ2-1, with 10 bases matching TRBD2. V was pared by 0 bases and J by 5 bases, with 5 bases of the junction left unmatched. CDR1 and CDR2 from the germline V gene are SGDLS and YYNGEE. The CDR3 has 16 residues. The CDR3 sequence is CASSVELAGKNNEQFF. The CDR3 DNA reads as TGTGCCAGCAGCGTAGAACTAGCGGGAAAAAACAATGAGCAGTTCTTC.

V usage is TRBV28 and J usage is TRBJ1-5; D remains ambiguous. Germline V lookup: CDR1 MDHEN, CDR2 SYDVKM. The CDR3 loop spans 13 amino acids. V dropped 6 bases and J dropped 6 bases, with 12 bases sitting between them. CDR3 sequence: CASSLGSGQPQHF. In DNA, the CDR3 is TGTGCCAGCAGCCTTGGGTCGGGTCAGCCCCAGCATTTT.

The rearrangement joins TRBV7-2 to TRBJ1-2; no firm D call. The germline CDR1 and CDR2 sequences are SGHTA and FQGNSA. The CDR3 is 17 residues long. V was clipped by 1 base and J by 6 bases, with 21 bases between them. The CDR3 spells CASSLVPDAQFGNGYTF. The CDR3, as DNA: TGTGCCAGCAGCTTAGTCCCCGACGCACAGTTCGGTAATGGCTACACCTTC.